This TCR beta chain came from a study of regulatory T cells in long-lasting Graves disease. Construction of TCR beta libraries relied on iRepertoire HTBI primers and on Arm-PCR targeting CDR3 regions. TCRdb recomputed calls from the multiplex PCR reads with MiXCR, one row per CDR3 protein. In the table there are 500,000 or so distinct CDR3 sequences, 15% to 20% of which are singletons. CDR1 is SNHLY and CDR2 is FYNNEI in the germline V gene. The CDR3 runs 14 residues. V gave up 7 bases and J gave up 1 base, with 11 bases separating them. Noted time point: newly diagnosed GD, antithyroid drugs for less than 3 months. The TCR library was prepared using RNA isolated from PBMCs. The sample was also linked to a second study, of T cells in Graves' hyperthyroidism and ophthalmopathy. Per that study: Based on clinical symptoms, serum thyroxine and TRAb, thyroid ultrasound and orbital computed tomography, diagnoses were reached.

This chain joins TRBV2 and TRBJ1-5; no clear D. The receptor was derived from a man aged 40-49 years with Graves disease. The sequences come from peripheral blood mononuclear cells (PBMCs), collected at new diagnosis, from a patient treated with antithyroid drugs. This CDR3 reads CASTQGKSNQPQHF. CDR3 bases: TGTGCCAGCACTCAAGGAAAAAGCAATCAGCCCCAGCATTTT.